These 7 T cell receptor beta chains share one sample of origin, sequenced in a study of OX40 agonist ivuxolimab in advanced cancers. Library prep was done by the immunoSEQ multiplex PCR assay. In its TCRdb copy, this immuneACCESS table keeps in-frame sequences only and misses some clones. Where compared with another copy, unresolved V genes explain less than half of these, and the others have no known cause. The sample has roughly 23,000 clones on record, 60% to 85% of them singletons. Of the sample, approximately 2.2% falls within the top ten clones. This specimen was CD4+ or CD8+ T cells sorted from blood, taken in a trial of the OX40 agonist ivuxolimab. These receptors were obtained from an adult with an advanced solid tumor such as melanoma, head and neck, liver or kidney cancer.

The chain is built from TRBV5-6 and TRBJ2-1; possibly TRBD1 for D (6 bases). Germline-derived CDR1 and CDR2 are SGHDT and YYEEEE. V was pared by 5 bases and J by 3 bases, with 18 bases between. The CDR3 is 16 amino acids. CDR3 sequence: CASSRSTGNLYNEQFF. The CDR3 DNA sequence: TGTGCCAGCAGTCGTAGTACAGGGAACCTCTACAATGAGCAGTTCTTC.

The gene calls are TRBV14 and TRBJ2-7, with 9 bases aligning to TRBD1. The CDR3 is made up of 15 amino acids. The junction had 4 bases not matched to a gene; V was cut back by 1 base and J by 3 bases. Germline V gene sequence: CDR1 SGHDN, CDR2 FVKESK. CDR3 DNA sequence: TGTGCCAGCAGCCAAGTGGGACAGGGTCGCTACGAGCAGTACTTC. As protein: CASSQVGQGRYEQYF.

This sequence joins TRBV30 and TRBJ2-1; unclear D gene. Germline assignment: CDR1 GTSNPN and CDR2 SVGIG (reference sequence). There are 13 residues in the CDR3. V was cut by 3 bases and J by 5 bases, with 11 bases left in between. As DNA, the CDR3 is TGTGCCTGGAGAAGGGAAGGAAACAATGAGCAGTTCTTC. This sequence encodes CAWRREGNNEQFF. Filled out from reference TRBV30 and TRBJ2-1, the complete variable domain reads SQTIHQWPATLVQPVGSPLSLECTVEGTSNPNLYWYRQAAGRGLQLLFYSVGIGQISSEVPQNLSASRPQDRQFILSSKKLLLSDSGFYLCAWRREGNNEQFFGPGTRLTVL.

This clone was observed once. This sequence joins TRBV15 and TRBJ1-2; 7 bases match TRBD1. Germline lookup yields CDR1 LNHNV and CDR2 YYDKDF (reference sequence). The CDR3 has 17 residues. V gave up 0 bases and J gave up 2 bases; unmatched junction bases: 9. For the CDR3, the DNA is TGTGCCACCAGCAGAGATAGCCGGGACAGCAGAAACTATGGCTACACCTTC. Its translation: CATSRDSRDSRNYGYTF.

V is TRBV5-1 and J is TRBJ1-1; the match to TRBD1 covers 8 bases. The trim removed 3 bases at V and 7 bases at J, leaving 11 bases unmatched. The CDR3 runs 15 residues. CDR1 SGHRS and CDR2 YFSETQ come from the germline V gene. CDR3 sequence (DNA): TGCGCCAGCAGCTGGGGGGACAGGAGGGAAGGTGAAGCTTTCTTT. This encodes CASSWGDRREGEAFF.

This clone appeared a few times. The genes are TRBV5-1 and TRBJ2-7, with 13 nucleotides matching TRBD2. The CDR3 length is 19 residues. Germline V gene data show CDR1 as SGHRS and CDR2 as YFSETQ. Losses at the gene ends were 4 bases for V and 3 bases for J; bases not matched to a gene: 16. CDR3 region: CASSPRLAGGPAPLYEQYF. CDR3 DNA sequence: TGCGCCAGCAGCCCCCGACTAGCGGGAGGCCCCGCCCCCCTCTACGAGCAGTACTTC. Looking up the rest from reference TRBV5-1 and TRBJ2-7 gives the full variable domain: KAGVTQTPRYLIKTRGQQVTLSCSPISGHRSVSWYQQTPGQGLQFLFEYFSETQRNKGNFPGRFSGRQFSNSRSEMNVSTLELGDSALYLCASSPRLAGGPAPLYEQYFGPGTRLTVT.

The genes are TRBV10-3 and TRBJ2-6; no firm D call. From germline, CDR1 is ENHRY and CDR2 SYGVKD. V was pared by 3 bases and J by 0 bases, with 6 bases between. The CDR3 is 15 amino acids. The CDR3: CAISEAFSGANVLTF. In DNA form, the CDR3 reads TGTGCCATCAGTGAAGCCTTCTCTGGGGCCAACGTCCTGACTTTC.